This is a list of T cell receptor beta chains from one sample in a study of T cells in Graves' hyperthyroidism and ophthalmopathy. TCRdb fed the multiplex PCR reads into MiXCR, producing one record per CDR3 protein. Of a few hundred thousand distinct CDR3 sequences in the sample, approximately 17% were seen once. Sequences were obtained from blood. The receptors shown here come from a woman between 18 and 29 years old with Graves' ophthalmopathy. Both conserved end residues are part of each CDR3. The order of the fields is CDR3 protein, CDR3 DNA, D gene, CDR3 length, clone size, J gene, V gene. D genes are given only for firm matches. Clone size is given for some rows only: seen once, a few or many times, or a class if the clone is expanded.

CDR3aa: CASSRLAGGRSTDTQYF; CDR3nt: TGCGCCAGCAGCCGACTAGCGGGGGGCCGTAGCACAGATACGCAGTATTTT; d_gene: TRBD2; len: 17; abundance: few; j_gene: TRBJ2-3; v_gene: TRBV5-1
CDR3aa: CASKGLASSYNEQFF; CDR3nt: TGTGCCAGCAAAGGACTAGCGAGCTCCTACAATGAGCAGTTCTTC; d_gene: TRBD2; len: 15; abundance: few; j_gene: TRBJ2-1; v_gene: TRBV7-9
CDR3aa: CASPYRGLKNIQYF; CDR3nt: TGTGCCAGCCCATACAGGGGGCTCAAAAACATTCAGTACTTC; d_gene: TRBD1; len: 14; abundance: -; j_gene: TRBJ2-4; v_gene: TRBV6-1
CDR3aa: CASSSGKETQYF; CDR3nt: TGTGCCAGCAGCTCCGGAAAAGAGACCCAGTACTTC; d_gene: -; len: 12; abundance: many; j_gene: TRBJ2-5; v_gene: TRBV7-9
CDR3aa: CASSPRQYSTYGYTF; CDR3nt: TGTGCCAGCTCACCAAGACAGTACTCCACTTATGGCTACACCTTC; d_gene: -; len: 15; abundance: many; j_gene: TRBJ1-2; v_gene: TRBV18
CDR3aa: CASSLGGSPYYEQYF; CDR3nt: TGTGCCAGCAGTCTTGGAGGGTCACCCTACTACGAGCAGTACTTC; d_gene: -; len: 15; abundance: many; j_gene: TRBJ2-7; v_gene: TRBV12-3/TRBV12-4
CDR3aa: CASSFPGNQPQHF; CDR3nt: TGTGCCAGCAGTTTTCCGGGGAATCAGCCCCAGCATTTT; d_gene: -; len: 13; abundance: many; j_gene: TRBJ1-5; v_gene: TRBV28
CDR3aa: CASSGTNPGNTIYF; CDR3nt: TGTGCCAGCAGTGGGACAAACCCTGGAAACACCATATATTTT; d_gene: -; len: 14; abundance: many; j_gene: TRBJ1-3; v_gene: TRBV2
CDR3aa: CATREFGSYNEQFF; CDR3nt: TGTGCCACGAGGGAATTTGGCTCCTACAATGAGCAGTTCTTC; d_gene: -; len: 14; abundance: -; j_gene: TRBJ2-1; v_gene: TRBV10-3
CDR3aa: CASSDGQGDEQYF; CDR3nt: TGTGCCAGCAGTGATGGACAGGGGGACGAGCAGTACTTC; d_gene: TRBD1; len: 13; abundance: few; j_gene: TRBJ2-7; v_gene: TRBV6-1
CDR3aa: CASTAGQSGLDLGEQFF; CDR3nt: TGTGCCAGTACGGCCGGACAGTCCGGGCTAGATTTGGGTGAGCAGTTCTTC; d_gene: -; len: 17; abundance: -; j_gene: TRBJ2-1; v_gene: TRBV19
CDR3aa: CASSLVDRDEKLFF; CDR3nt: TGTGCCAGCAGTTTAGTTGACAGGGATGAAAAACTGTTTTTT; d_gene: TRBD1; len: 14; abundance: many; j_gene: TRBJ1-4; v_gene: TRBV12-3/TRBV12-4
CDR3aa: CASSFWGNTEAFF; CDR3nt: TGTGCCAGCAGCTTTTGGGGGAACACTGAAGCTTTCTTT; d_gene: -; len: 13; abundance: many; j_gene: TRBJ1-1; v_gene: TRBV7-2
CDR3aa: CASSRDSAWGGTQYF; CDR3nt: TGTGCCAGCAGCCGGGACAGCGCGTGGGGGGGTACGCAGTATTTT; d_gene: -; len: 15; abundance: few; j_gene: TRBJ2-3; v_gene: TRBV6-1
CDR3aa: CASSLAGGGKYNEQFF; CDR3nt: TGTGCCAGCAGCTTAGCAGGGGGGGGCAAATACAATGAGCAGTTCTTC; d_gene: -; len: 16; abundance: few; j_gene: TRBJ2-1; v_gene: TRBV7-3
CDR3aa: CASSFFREGHNEQFF; CDR3nt: TGTGCCAGCAGTTTTTTCCGGGAGGGTCACAATGAGCAGTTCTTC; d_gene: TRBD2; len: 15; abundance: -; j_gene: TRBJ2-1; v_gene: TRBV27
CDR3aa: CASRRDRGSGYTF; CDR3nt: TGTGCCAGCCGCAGGGACAGGGGGAGCGGCTACACCTTC; d_gene: TRBD1; len: 13; abundance: -; j_gene: TRBJ1-2; v_gene: TRBV6-1
CDR3aa: CASSDHRGNYGYTF; CDR3nt: TGTGCCAGCAGTGATCACCGGGGTAACTATGGCTACACCTTC; d_gene: -; len: 14; abundance: many; j_gene: TRBJ1-2; v_gene: TRBV6-2/TRBV6-3
CDR3aa: CASSPHAGLRTGSYNEQFF; CDR3nt: TGTGCCAGTAGTCCCCACGCCGGGTTACGGACGGGTTCCTACAATGAGCAGTTCTTC; d_gene: -; len: 19; abundance: -; j_gene: TRBJ2-1; v_gene: TRBV19
CDR3aa: CAGPQIHF; CDR3nt: TGTGCCGGTCCCCAGATCCACTTT; d_gene: -; len: 8; abundance: -; j_gene: TRBJ1-6; v_gene: TRBV30
CDR3aa: CASKEGAIDTGELFF; CDR3nt: TGTGCCAGTAAGGAGGGGGCGATAGACACCGGGGAGCTGTTTTTT; d_gene: -; len: 15; abundance: -; j_gene: TRBJ2-2; v_gene: TRBV19
CDR3aa: CAWSVYVRETQYF; CDR3nt: TGTGCCTGGAGTGTATACGTAAGAGAGACCCAGTACTTC; d_gene: -; len: 13; abundance: many; j_gene: TRBJ2-5; v_gene: TRBV30
CDR3aa: CASSSQETQYF; CDR3nt: TGTGCCAGCAGCTCACAAGAGACCCAGTACTTC; d_gene: -; len: 11; abundance: many; j_gene: TRBJ2-5; v_gene: TRBV28
CDR3aa: CSAITSGETQYF; CDR3nt: TGCAGTGCTATTACTAGCGGAGAGACCCAGTACTTC; d_gene: TRBD2; len: 12; abundance: few; j_gene: TRBJ2-5; v_gene: TRBV20-1
CDR3aa: CASSGSGTGGSYTF; CDR3nt: TGTGCCAGCAGCGGCTCCGGGACAGGGGGCAGCTACACCTTC; d_gene: TRBD1; len: 14; abundance: many; j_gene: TRBJ1-2; v_gene: TRBV7-9
CDR3aa: CASRREGASNYGYTF; CDR3nt: TGTGCCAGCAGGCGGGAGGGGGCAAGTAACTATGGCTACACCTTC; d_gene: TRBD1; len: 15; abundance: many; j_gene: TRBJ1-2; v_gene: TRBV6-1
CDR3aa: CASSSAKPGQGGWKAYEQYF; CDR3nt: TGTGCCAGCAGCTCCGCGAAACCGGGACAGGGTGGCTGGAAAGCCTACGAGCAGTACTTC; d_gene: TRBD1; len: 20; abundance: -; j_gene: TRBJ2-7; v_gene: TRBV7-9
CDR3aa: CATHAGPDLGYEQYF; CDR3nt: TGTGCCACGCATGCCGGGCCTGACTTAGGCTACGAGCAGTACTTC; d_gene: -; len: 15; abundance: -; j_gene: TRBJ2-7; v_gene: TRBV6-1
CDR3aa: CASGTADSPLHF; CDR3nt: TGTGCCAGCGGGACCGCTGATTCACCCCTCCACTTT; d_gene: -; len: 12; abundance: -; j_gene: TRBJ1-6; v_gene: TRBV6-2/TRBV6-3
CDR3aa: CASSQDLRQGSYNEQFF; CDR3nt: TGTGCCAGCAGCCAAGATCTACGACAGGGATCCTACAATGAGCAGTTCTTC; d_gene: TRBD1; len: 17; abundance: few; j_gene: TRBJ2-1; v_gene: TRBV14
CDR3aa: CASLAGYNQPQHF; CDR3nt: TGTGCCAGCTTGGCAGGGTATAATCAGCCCCAGCATTTT; d_gene: -; len: 13; abundance: many; j_gene: TRBJ1-5; v_gene: TRBV18
CDR3aa: CASSHDSGAANQPQHF; CDR3nt: TGTGCCAGCAGTCACGACTCGGGCGCTGCCAATCAGCCCCAGCATTTT; d_gene: -; len: 16; abundance: -; j_gene: TRBJ1-5; v_gene: TRBV6-2/TRBV6-3
CDR3aa: CASSGRSPYNEQFF; CDR3nt: TGCGCCAGCAGCGGGAGGTCCCCCTACAATGAGCAGTTCTTC; d_gene: -; len: 14; abundance: many; j_gene: TRBJ2-1; v_gene: TRBV5-1